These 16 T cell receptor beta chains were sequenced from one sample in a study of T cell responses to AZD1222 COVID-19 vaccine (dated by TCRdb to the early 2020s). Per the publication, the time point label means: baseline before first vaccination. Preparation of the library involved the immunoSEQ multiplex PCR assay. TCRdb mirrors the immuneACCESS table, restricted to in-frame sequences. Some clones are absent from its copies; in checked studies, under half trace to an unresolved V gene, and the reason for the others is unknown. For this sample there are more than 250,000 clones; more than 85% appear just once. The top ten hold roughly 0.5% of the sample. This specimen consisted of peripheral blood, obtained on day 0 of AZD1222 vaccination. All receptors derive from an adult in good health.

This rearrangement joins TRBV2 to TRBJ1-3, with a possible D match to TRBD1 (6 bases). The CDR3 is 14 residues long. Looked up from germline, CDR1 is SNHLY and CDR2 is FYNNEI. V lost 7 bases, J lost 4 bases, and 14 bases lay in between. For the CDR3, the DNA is TGTGCCAGCATGGTCGGGGGCTACGGAAACACCATATATTTT. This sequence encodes CASMVGGYGNTIYF.

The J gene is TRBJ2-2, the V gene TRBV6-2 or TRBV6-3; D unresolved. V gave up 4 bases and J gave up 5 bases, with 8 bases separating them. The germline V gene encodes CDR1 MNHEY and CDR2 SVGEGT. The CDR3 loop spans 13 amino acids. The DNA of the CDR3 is TGTGCCAGCAGTTTCTTATTGACCGGGGAGCTGTTTTTT. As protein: CASSFLLTGELFF.

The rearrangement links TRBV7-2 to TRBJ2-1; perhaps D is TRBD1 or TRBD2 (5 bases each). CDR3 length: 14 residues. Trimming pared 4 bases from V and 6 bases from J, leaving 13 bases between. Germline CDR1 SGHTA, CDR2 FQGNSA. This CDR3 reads CASSWGWVSNEQFF. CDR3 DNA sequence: TGTGCCAGCAGCTGGGGGTGGGTGTCCAATGAGCAGTTCTTC.

Here the CDR3 DNA reads TGTGCCAGTAGCTGGGCAGTTAACTATGGCTACACCTTC. It specifies CASSWAVNYGYTF. This rearrangement joins TRBV19 to TRBJ1-2; D remains ambiguous. The germline V and J ends were trimmed by 6 bases and 1 base, with 9 bases remaining between them. This CDR3 is built from 13 residues. Germline CDR1 is LNHDA and CDR2 is SQIVND (reference sequence).

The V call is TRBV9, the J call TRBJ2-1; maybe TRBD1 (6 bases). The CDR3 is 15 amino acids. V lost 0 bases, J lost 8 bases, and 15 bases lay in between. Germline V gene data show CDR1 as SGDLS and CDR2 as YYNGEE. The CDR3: CASSVANRDQDEQFF. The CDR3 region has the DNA TGTGCCAGCAGCGTAGCTAACAGGGACCAGGATGAGCAGTTCTTC.

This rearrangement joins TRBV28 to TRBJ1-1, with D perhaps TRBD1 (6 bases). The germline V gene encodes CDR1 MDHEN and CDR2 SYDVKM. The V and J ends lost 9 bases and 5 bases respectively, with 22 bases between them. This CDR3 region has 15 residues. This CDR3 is CASPPSRGANTEAFF. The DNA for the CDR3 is TGTGCCAGTCCCCCTTCTCGGGGGGCGAATACTGAAGCTTTCTTT. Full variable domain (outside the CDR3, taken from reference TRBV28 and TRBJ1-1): DVKVTQSSRYLVKRTGEKVFLECVQDMDHENMFWYRQDPGLGLRLIYFSYDVKMKEKGDIPEGYSVSREKKERFSLILESASTNQTSMYLCASPPSRGANTEAFFGQGTRLTVV.

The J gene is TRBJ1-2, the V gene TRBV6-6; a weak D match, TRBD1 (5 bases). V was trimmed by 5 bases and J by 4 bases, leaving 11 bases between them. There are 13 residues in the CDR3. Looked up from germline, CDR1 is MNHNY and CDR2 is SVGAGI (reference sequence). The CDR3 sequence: CASSPGDLYGYTF. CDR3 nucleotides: TGTGCCAGCAGTCCCGGGGACCTCTATGGCTACACCTTC.

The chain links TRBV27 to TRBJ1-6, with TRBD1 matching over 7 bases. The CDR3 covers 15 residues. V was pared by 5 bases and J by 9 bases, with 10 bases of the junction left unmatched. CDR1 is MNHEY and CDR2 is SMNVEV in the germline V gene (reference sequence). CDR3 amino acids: CASSPRGGGSSPLHF. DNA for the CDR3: TGTGCCAGCAGTCCCAGGGGAGGGGGCAGTTCACCCCTCCACTTT.

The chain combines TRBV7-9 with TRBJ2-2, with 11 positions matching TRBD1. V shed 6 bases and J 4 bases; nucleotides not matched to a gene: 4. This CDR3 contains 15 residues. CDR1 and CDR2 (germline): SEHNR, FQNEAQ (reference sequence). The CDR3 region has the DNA TGTGCCAGCAGTCCGGGACAGGGGGTCACCGGGGAGCTGTTTTTT. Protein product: CASSPGQGVTGELFF.

CDR3 amino acids: CASSLGDRDYGYTF. The CDR3 DNA sequence: TGTGCCAGCAGCTTGGGGGACAGGGACTATGGCTACACCTTC. The rearrangement joins TRBV5-4 to TRBJ1-2; 9 nucleotides agree with TRBD1. Germline V CDR1 and CDR2: SGHNT, YYREEE (reference sequence). Losses at the gene ends were 0 bases for V and 3 bases for J; bases not matched to a gene: 0. The CDR3 is made up of 14 amino acids.

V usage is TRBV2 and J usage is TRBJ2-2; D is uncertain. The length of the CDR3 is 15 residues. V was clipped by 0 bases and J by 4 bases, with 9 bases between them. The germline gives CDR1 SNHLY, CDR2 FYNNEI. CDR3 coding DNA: TGTGCCAGCAGTGAAGCGTTACAGTCCACCGGGGAGCTGTTTTTT. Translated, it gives CASSEALQSTGELFF.

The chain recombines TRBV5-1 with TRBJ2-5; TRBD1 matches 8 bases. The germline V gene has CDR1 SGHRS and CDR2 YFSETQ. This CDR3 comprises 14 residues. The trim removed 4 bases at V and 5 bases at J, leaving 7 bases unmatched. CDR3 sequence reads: CASSQGTGAETQYF. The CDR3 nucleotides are TGCGCCAGCAGCCAAGGGACAGGTGCTGAGACCCAGTACTTC.

CDR3 nucleotide sequence: TGCGCCAGCAGCTCGGAGCTCGGGACAGGGGTATGCACCTTC. Translating it yields CASSSELGTGVCTF. The genes are TRBV5-1 and TRBJ1-2, with TRBD1 matching over 10 bases. The germline V gene has CDR1 SGHRS and CDR2 YFSETQ. The CDR3 covers 14 residues. J lost 13 bases, V lost 3 bases, and 12 bases had no gene match.

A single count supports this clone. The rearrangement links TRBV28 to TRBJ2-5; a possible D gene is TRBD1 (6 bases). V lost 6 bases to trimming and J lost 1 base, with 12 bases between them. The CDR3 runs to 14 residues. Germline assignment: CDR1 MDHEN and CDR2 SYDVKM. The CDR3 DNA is TGTGCCAGCAGCCCAATGGGGGCCCAAGAGACCCAGTACTTC. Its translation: CASSPMGAQETQYF.

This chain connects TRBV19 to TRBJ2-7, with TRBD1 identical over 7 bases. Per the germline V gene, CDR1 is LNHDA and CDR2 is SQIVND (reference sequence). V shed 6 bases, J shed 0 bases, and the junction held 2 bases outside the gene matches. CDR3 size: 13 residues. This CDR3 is CASRDRSSYEQYF. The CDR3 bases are TGTGCCAGTAGGGACAGGAGCTCCTACGAGCAGTACTTC.

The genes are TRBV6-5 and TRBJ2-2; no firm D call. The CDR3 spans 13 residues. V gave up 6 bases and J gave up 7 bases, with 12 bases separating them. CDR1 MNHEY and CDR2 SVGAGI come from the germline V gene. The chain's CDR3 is CASSLRGSGELFF. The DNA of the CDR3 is TGTGCCAGCAGCCTTCGAGGAAGCGGGGAGCTGTTTTTT.